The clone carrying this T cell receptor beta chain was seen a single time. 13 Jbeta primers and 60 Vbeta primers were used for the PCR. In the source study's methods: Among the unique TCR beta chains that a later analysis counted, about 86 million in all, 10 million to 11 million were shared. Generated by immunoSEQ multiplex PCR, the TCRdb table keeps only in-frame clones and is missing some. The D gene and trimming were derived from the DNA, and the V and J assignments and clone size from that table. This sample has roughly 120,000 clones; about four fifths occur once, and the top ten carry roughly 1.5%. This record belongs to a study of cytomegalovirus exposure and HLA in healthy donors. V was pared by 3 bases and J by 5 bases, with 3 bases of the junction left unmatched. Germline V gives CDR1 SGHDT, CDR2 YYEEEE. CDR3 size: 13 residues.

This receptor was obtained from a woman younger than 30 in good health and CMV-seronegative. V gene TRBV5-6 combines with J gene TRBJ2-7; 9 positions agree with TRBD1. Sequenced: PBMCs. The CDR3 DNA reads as TGTGCCAGCAGCTGGGACAGGGCCAACGAGCAGTACTTC. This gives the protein CASSWDRANEQYF.